This T cell receptor (beta chain) was captured by sequencing in a study of cytomegalovirus exposure and HLA in healthy donors. Details on this clone: Its antigen is not identified.

Trimming pared 3 bases from V and 2 bases from J, leaving 14 bases between. The germline V gene has CDR1 MDHEN and CDR2 SYDVKM. The CDR3 extends over 15 amino acids. Primers: 60 Vbeta forward and 13 Jbeta reverse. TCRdb's copy holds only in-frame clones and misses some; the assay was immunoSEQ multiplex PCR. The data hold about 100,000 clones, with around three quarters observed a single time. Findings and caveats of the study: As was reported, the HLA-A and HLA-B alleles of most subjects were accurately predicted from TCR beta sequences.

The chain links TRBV28 to TRBJ2-7; tentative D call: TRBD1 (6 bases). The receptor comes from a female donor in good health and CMV-seropositive. The sample consisted of PBMCs. Written as DNA, the CDR3 is TGTGCCAGCAGTTTGGGGGCGGGCGCAACCTACGAGCAGTACTTC. Amino acids: CASSLGAGATYEQYF. Looking up the rest from reference TRBV28 and TRBJ2-7 gives the full variable domain: DVKVTQSSRYLVKRTGEKVFLECVQDMDHENMFWYRQDPGLGLRLIYFSYDVKMKEKGDIPEGYSVSREKKERFSLILESASTNQTSMYLCASSLGAGATYEQYFGPGTRLTVT.